This T cell receptor (beta chain) was observed in a study of T-cell memory formation after mild COVID-19. A single record per CDR3 protein comes from TCRdb applying MiXCR to the 5' RACE reads. The data contain 140,000 or so distinct CDR3 sequences, 14% to 15% of them singletons. About this clonotype itself: A read error may account for a junction end that differs from germline.

The CDR3 consists of 12 residues. The chain recombines TRBV12-3 or TRBV12-4 with TRBJ2-1; a weak D match, TRBD1 (6 bases). Sequenced material: PBMCs or a T cell subset sorted from them (not recorded which). The receptor's source is an adult woman who had mild COVID-19 (a few samples of this study predate the infection). Cell type and time point are not known. Here the CDR3 DNA reads TGTGCCAGCGAAAGTCTAGGGGGACCTTGCGTCTTC. It is translated as CASESLGGPCVF.